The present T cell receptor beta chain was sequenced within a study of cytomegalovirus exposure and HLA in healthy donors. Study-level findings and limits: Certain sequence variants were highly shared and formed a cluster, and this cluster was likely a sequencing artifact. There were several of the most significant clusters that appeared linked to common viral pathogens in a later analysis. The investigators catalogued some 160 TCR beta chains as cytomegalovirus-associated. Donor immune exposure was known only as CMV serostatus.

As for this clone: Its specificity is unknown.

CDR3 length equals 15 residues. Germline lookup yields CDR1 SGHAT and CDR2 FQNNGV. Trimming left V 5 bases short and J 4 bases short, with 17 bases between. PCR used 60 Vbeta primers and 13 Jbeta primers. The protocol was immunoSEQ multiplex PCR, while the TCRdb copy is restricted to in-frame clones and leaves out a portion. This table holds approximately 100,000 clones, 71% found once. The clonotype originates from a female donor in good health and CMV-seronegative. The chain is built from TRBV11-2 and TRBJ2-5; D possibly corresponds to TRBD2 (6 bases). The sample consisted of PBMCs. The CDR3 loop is CASSLPLAVGETQYF. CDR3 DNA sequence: TGTGCCAGCAGCCTCCCCTTAGCGGTGGGAGAGACCCAGTACTTC. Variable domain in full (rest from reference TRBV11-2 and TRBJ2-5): EAGVAQSPRYKIIEKRQSVAFWCNPISGHATLYWYQQILGQGPKLLIQFQNNGVVDDSQLPKDRFSAERLKGVDSTLKIQPAKLEDSAVYLCASSLPLAVGETQYFGPGTRLLVL.